A selection of T cell receptor beta chains follows, all from one sample in a study of spatial heterogeneity in lung cancer. TCRdb re-analysed the 5' RACE reads in MiXCR, keeping a single row per CDR3 protein. The data show some 10,000 distinct CDR3 sequences, 6.1% seen once. The sample consisted of normal lung tissue next to the tumor, taken at surgery. The source of these receptors is a male donor with early-stage non-small cell lung cancer. Both conserved end residues are part of each CDR3. A D gene is named only where the DNA matches it firmly. Not every row has a clone size; where given, it reads once, few, many or a size class.

many,NA,TRBJ2-2,TRBV7-9,CASSLGLSGGELFF,TGTGCCAGCAGCTTAGGACTCTCAGGCGGGGAGCTGTTTTTT
many,NA,TRBJ2-5,TRBV5-6,CASSLNDGTQQETQYF,TGTGCCAGCAGCTTGAACGACGGTACCCAACAAGAGACCCAGTACTTC
many,NA,TRBJ2-1,TRBV11-2,CASSLDNPEGQFF,TGTGCCAGCAGCTTAGATAATCCAGAGGGGCAGTTCTTC
many,TRBD2,TRBJ2-3,TRBV30,CAWRGLAVTDTQYF,TGTGCCTGGAGGGGGCTAGCGGTCACAGATACGCAGTATTTT
many,NA,TRBJ2-4,TRBV6-1,CASSEGSGAKNIQYF,TGTGCCAGCAGTGAAGGGTCCGGAGCCAAAAACATTCAGTACTTC
many,NA,TRBJ1-6,TRBV12-3/TRBV12-4,CASKIGDSPLHF,TGTGCCAGCAAAATCGGGGATTCACCCCTCCACTTT
many,NA,TRBJ1-2,TRBV7-2,CASSETVANYGYTF,TGTGCCAGCTCCGAGACGGTAGCTAACTATGGCTACACCTTC
many,TRBD1,TRBJ2-5,TRBV25-1,CASSADREYQETQYF,TGTGCCAGCAGTGCCGACAGGGAGTACCAAGAGACCCAGTACTTC
many,TRBD1,TRBJ1-5,TRBV7-6,CASSLVRGNQPQHF,TGTGCCAGCAGCTTAGTCAGGGGGAATCAGCCCCAGCATTTT
many,NA,TRBJ2-7,TRBV11-2,CASSSGRGFPYEQYF,TGTGCCAGCAGCTCCGGACGAGGATTTCCCTACGAGCAGTACTTC
many,TRBD1,TRBJ1-2,TRBV12-3/TRBV12-4,CASSLAAGGGYTF,TGTGCCAGCAGTTTAGCCGCAGGGGGAGGCTACACCTTC
many,NA,TRBJ2-5,TRBV7-2,CASSLGIQETQYF,TGTGCCAGCAGCTTGGGGATCCAAGAGACCCAGTACTTC
many,NA,TRBJ2-6,TRBV27,CASSNRVGANVLTF,TGTGCCAGCAGTAACAGGGTTGGGGCCAACGTCCTGACTTTC
many,NA,TRBJ2-3,TRBV19,CASNRDGYTDTQYF,TGTGCCAGTAATCGGGACGGCTACACAGATACGCAGTATTTT
few,TRBD1,TRBJ2-3,TRBV10-3,CAISDDRGMDTQYF,TGTGCCATCAGTGATGACAGGGGGATGGATACGCAGTATTTT
few,TRBD2,TRBJ2-4,TRBV3-1,CASSQGLAGGVAKNIQYF,TGTGCCAGCAGCCAAGGTCTAGCGGGAGGAGTAGCCAAAAACATTCAGTACTTC
many,TRBD1,TRBJ2-7,TRBV6-1,CASGTKPGTGFIYEQYF,TGTGCCAGCGGCACCAAACCCGGGACAGGGTTTATCTACGAGCAGTACTTC
few,TRBD2,TRBJ2-5,TRBV5-4,CASSLGGGGSPRSQYF,TGTGCCAGCAGCTTGGGGGGCGGCGGGAGTCCAAGGTCCCAGTACTTC
NA,NA,TRBJ1-1,TRBV2,CASSNAGGRRTEAFF,TGTGCCAGCAGTAATGCGGGCGGCCGTAGGACTGAAGCTTTCTTT
many,TRBD2,TRBJ2-1,TRBV6-2/TRBV6-3,CASSYNSRTSGGYNEQFF,TGTGCCAGCAGTTACAATTCCAGGACTAGCGGGGGGTACAATGAGCAGTTCTTC
many,NA,TRBJ2-7,TRBV2,CASSGWAGDGAVFEQYF,TGTGCCAGCAGTGGCTGGGCCGGGGACGGCGCTGTATTTGAGCAGTACTTC
many,TRBD1,TRBJ2-7,TRBV7-9,CASSLGQSIAYEQYF,TGTGCCAGCAGCCTGGGACAGTCCATCGCCTACGAGCAGTACTTC
NA,NA,TRBJ2-1,TRBV7-9,CASSWTGLYNEQFF,TGTGCCAGCAGCTGGACGGGATTATACAATGAGCAGTTCTTC
many,NA,TRBJ2-3,TRBV28,CASTRGGSTDTQYF,TGTGCCAGCACCAGGGGGGGGAGCACAGATACGCAGTATTTT
many,NA,TRBJ2-1,TRBV5-1,CASSFGPASDLGWFF,TGCGCCAGCAGCTTTGGGCCAGCATCAGATCTTGGATGGTTCTTC
many,NA,TRBJ1-4,TRBV2,CASKRRGNEKLFF,TGTGCCAGCAAACGGAGGGGGAATGAAAAACTGTTTTTT
many,TRBD2,TRBJ2-1,TRBV7-2,CASSLAGLAGYNEQFF,TGTGCCAGCAGCTTAGCGGGACTAGCGGGGTACAATGAGCAGTTCTTC
NA,NA,TRBJ1-5,TRBV12-3/TRBV12-4,CASSYSYSNQPQHF,TGTGCCAGCAGTTACAGCTATAGCAATCAGCCCCAGCATTTT
many,NA,TRBJ2-1,TRBV7-2,CASSPDSPSYNEQFF,TGTGCCAGCAGCCCAGACAGTCCCTCCTACAATGAGCAGTTCTTC
many,NA,TRBJ1-2,TRBV5-4,CASSLSTSRYGYTF,TGTGCCAGCAGCTTATCGACATCACGCTATGGCTACACCTTC
many,NA,TRBJ2-7,TRBV4-2,CASSGGSYEQYF,TGTGCCAGCTCGGGCGGATCCTACGAGCAGTACTTC
many,NA,TRBJ2-3,TRBV6-5,CASSRDPTDTQYF,TGTGCCAGCAGCCGGGACCCCACAGATACGCAGTATTTT
NA,NA,TRBJ1-6,TRBV7-9,CASSLDNPSYNSPLHF,TGTGCCAGCAGCTTAGATAACCCCTCCTATAATTCACCCCTCCACTTT
many,NA,TRBJ2-5,TRBV28,CASRDPAAQETQYF,TGTGCCAGCAGGGATCCGGCGGCTCAAGAGACCCAGTACTTC
many,NA,TRBJ1-3,TRBV28,CASSLGNTIYF,TGTGCCAGCTCACTTGGAAACACCATATATTTT
many,NA,TRBJ1-5,TRBV12-3/TRBV12-4,CASREDGYNQPQHF,TGTGCCAGCAGGGAGGACGGGTACAATCAGCCCCAGCATTTT
many,NA,TRBJ1-5,TRBV25-1,CASSEYKLRTDSNQPQHF,TGTGCCAGCAGTGAATACAAGCTTCGGACAGATAGCAATCAGCCCCAGCATTTT
large,TRBD1,TRBJ2-3,TRBV7-2,CASSWGGTGPFADTQYF,TGTGCCAGCAGCTGGGGGGGGACAGGGCCCTTCGCAGATACGCAGTATTTT
many,TRBD2,TRBJ2-7,TRBV13,CASRSSGSRYEQYF,TGTGCCAGCAGAAGCAGCGGGAGTAGGTACGAGCAGTACTTC
many,TRBD2,TRBJ2-5,TRBV20-1,CSAGGLAGAEETQYF,TGCAGTGCTGGGGGACTAGCGGGAGCCGAAGAGACCCAGTACTTC
many,NA,TRBJ1-1,TRBV28,CASSLFYRYTEAFF,TGTGCCAGCAGCCTGTTCTACAGGTACACTGAAGCTTTCTTT
medium-sized,NA,TRBJ2-2,TRBV19,CASSDPNTGELFF,TGTGCCAGTTCCGATCCGAACACCGGGGAGCTGTTTTTT
NA,NA,TRBJ1-2,TRBV29-1,CSVAHSPSYGYTF,TGCAGCGTCGCCCATAGTCCGTCCTATGGCTACACCTTC
NA,TRBD2,TRBJ2-5,TRBV20-1,CSALPGTSGRQETQYF,TGCAGTGCCCTCCCCGGGACTAGCGGGAGGCAAGAGACCCAGTACTTC
many,NA,TRBJ2-2,TRBV4-1,CASSQEIARNTGELFF,TGCGCCAGCAGCCAAGAAATAGCGCGGAACACCGGGGAGCTGTTTTTT
many,NA,TRBJ1-1,TRBV27,CASSLQRTNTEAFF,TGTGCCAGCAGTTTACAGAGAACGAACACTGAAGCTTTCTTT
many,NA,TRBJ2-1,TRBV6-6,CASNPDGLGNEQFF,TGTGCCAGCAACCCCGACGGGCTCGGGAATGAGCAGTTCTTC
NA,NA,TRBJ2-7,TRBV18,CASSEVASGEQYF,TGTGCCAGCTCCGAGGTGGCAAGTGGGGAGCAGTACTTC
many,NA,TRBJ2-5,TRBV12-3/TRBV12-4,CASSFREETQYF,TGTGCCAGCAGTTTTAGAGAAGAGACCCAGTACTTC
many,NA,TRBJ2-2,TRBV5-5,CASSLDGGTGELFF,TGTGCCAGCAGCTTGGACGGGGGCACCGGGGAGCTGTTTTTT
many,TRBD1,TRBJ2-7,TRBV27,CASSFFRGITYEQYF,TGTGCCAGCAGTTTTTTCAGGGGGATAACCTACGAGCAGTACTTC
many,TRBD2,TRBJ2-1,TRBV5-1,CASSPSGRKGNEQFF,TGCGCCAGCAGCCCCAGCGGGAGGAAAGGAAATGAGCAGTTCTTC